This T cell receptor beta chain was sequenced during a study of CD8+CD57+ T cells in acquired aplastic anemia. CDR3 and TCR beta VDJ profiling relied on a genomic DNA template. MiXCR was run by TCRdb on the reads, yielding one entry per CDR3 protein. The repertoire consists of about 270,000 distinct CDR3 sequences, with 55% to 65% occurring once and the leading ten covering 8%. The CDR3 contains 13 residues. The germline V gene encodes CDR1 SNHLY and CDR2 FYNNEI. V was trimmed by 9 bases and J by 4 bases, leaving 10 bases between them. The chain recombines TRBV2 with TRBJ1-6, with D uncertain. This receptor was identified in a human donor with severe aplastic anemia or a healthy control (not recorded which). Sequencing was done on a sample of sorted CD4+, CD8+, or CD8+CD57+ T cells (not recorded which) from PBMCs. Here the CDR3 reads CASCPVYNSPLHF. The CDR3 DNA follows: TGTGCCAGTTGTCCGGTGTATAATTCACCCCTCCACTTT.